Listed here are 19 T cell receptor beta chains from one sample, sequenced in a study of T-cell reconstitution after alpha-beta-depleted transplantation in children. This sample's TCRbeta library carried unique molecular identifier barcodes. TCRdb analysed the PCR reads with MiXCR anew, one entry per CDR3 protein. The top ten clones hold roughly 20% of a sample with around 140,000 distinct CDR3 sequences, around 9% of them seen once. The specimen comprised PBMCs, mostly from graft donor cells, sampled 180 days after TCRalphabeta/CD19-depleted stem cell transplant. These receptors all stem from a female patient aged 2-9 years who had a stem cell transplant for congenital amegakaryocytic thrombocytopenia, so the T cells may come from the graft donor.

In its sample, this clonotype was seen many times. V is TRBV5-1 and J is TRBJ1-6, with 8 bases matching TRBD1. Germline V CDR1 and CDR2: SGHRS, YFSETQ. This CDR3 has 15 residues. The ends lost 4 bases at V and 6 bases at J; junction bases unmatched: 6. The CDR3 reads CASSELTGGNSPLHF. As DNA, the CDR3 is TGCGCCAGCAGCGAACTAACAGGGGGTAATTCACCCCTCCACTTT.

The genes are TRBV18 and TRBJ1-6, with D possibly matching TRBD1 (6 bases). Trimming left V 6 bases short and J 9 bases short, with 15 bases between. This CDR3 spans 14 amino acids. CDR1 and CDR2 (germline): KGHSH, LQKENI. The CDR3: CASSADRRASPLHF. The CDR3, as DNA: TGTGCCAGCTCGGCTGACAGGCGAGCTTCACCCCTCCACTTT.

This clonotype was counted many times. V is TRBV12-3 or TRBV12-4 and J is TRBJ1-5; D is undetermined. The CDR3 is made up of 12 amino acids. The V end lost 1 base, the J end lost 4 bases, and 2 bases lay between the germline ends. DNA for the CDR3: TGTGCCAGCAGTTTAGGGAATCAGCCCCAGCATTTT. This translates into CASSLGNQPQHF.

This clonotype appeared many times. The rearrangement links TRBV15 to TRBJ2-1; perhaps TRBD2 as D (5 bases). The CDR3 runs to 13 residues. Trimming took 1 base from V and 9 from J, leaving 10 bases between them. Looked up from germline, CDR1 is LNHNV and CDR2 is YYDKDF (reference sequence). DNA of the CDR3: TGTGCCACCAGCAGAGTGAGCGGCGGTGAGCAGTTCTTC. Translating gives CATSRVSGGEQFF.

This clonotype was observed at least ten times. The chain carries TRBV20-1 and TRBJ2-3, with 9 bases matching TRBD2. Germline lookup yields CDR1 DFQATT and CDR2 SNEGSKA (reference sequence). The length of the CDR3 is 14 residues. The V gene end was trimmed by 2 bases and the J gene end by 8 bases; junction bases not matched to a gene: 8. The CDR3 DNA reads TGCAGTGCTAGAATGGCGGGGGGGCGCATTACGCAGTATTTT. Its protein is CSARMAGGRITQYF.

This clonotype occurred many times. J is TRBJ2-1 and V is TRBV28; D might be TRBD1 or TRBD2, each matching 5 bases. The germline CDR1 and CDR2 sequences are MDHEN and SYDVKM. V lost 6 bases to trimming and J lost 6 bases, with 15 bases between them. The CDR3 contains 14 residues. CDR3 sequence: CASSPPGGTNEQFF. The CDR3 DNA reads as TGTGCCAGCAGCCCCCCTGGGGGAACCAATGAGCAGTTCTTC.

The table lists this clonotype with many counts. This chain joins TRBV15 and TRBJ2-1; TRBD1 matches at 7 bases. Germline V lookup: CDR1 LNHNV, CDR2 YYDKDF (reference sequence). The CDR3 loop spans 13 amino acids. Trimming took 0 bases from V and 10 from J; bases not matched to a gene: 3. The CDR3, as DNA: TGTGCCACCAGCAGAGATTTCAGGGGGGAGCAGTTCTTC. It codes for CATSRDFRGEQFF. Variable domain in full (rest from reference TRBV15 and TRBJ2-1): DAMVIQNPRYQVTQFGKPVTLSCSQTLNHNVMYWYQQKSSQAPKLLFHYYDKDFNNEADTPDNFQSRRPNTSFCFLDIRSPGLGDTAMYLCATSRDFRGEQFFGPGTRLTVL.

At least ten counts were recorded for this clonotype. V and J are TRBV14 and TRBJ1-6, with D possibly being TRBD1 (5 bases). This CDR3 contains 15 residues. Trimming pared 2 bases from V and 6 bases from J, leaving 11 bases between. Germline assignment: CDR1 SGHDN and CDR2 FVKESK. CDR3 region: CASSQLTGGNSPLHF. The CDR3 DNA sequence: TGTGCCAGCAGCCAACTCACTGGGGGTAATTCACCCCTCCACTTT. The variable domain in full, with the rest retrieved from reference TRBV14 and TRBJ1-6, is EAGVTQFPSHSVIEKGQTVTLRCDPISGHDNLYWYRRVMGKEIKFLLHFVKESKQDESGMPNNRFLAERTGGTYSTLKVQPAELEDSGVYFCASSQLTGGNSPLHFGNGTRLTVT.

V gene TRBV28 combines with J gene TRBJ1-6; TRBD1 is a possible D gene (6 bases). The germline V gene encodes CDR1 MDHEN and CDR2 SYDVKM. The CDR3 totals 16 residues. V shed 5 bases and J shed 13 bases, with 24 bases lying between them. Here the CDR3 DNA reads TGTGCCAGCAGTCCGAGGACAGTCGAGGAGGAGGATCCCCTCCACTTT. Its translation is CASSPRTVEEEDPLHF.

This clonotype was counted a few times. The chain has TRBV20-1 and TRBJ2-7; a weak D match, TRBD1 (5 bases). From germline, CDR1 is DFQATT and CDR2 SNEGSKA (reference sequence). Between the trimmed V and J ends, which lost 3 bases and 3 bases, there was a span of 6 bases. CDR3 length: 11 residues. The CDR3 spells CSASQGYEQYF. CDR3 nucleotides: TGCAGTGCTAGTCAGGGCTACGAGCAGTACTTC.

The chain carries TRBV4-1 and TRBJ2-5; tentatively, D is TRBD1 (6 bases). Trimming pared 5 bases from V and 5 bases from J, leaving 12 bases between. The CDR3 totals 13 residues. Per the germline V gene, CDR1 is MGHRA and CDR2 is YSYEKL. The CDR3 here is CASSYREVETQYF. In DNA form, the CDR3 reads TGCGCCAGCAGCTACAGGGAAGTGGAGACCCAGTACTTC.

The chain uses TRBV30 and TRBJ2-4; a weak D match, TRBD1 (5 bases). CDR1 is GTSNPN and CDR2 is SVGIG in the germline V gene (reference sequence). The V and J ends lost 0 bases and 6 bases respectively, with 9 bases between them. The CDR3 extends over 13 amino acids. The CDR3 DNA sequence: TGTGCCTGGAGTGTAGGGGTCGGAAACATTCAGTACTTC. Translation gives CAWSVGVGNIQYF.

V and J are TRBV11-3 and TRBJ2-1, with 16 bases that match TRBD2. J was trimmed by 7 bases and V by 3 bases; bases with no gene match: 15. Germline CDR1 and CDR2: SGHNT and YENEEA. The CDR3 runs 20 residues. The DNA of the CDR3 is TGTGCCAGCAGCTTGGGTAGGGGGACTAGCGGGAGGGGGGTTACAAATGAGCAGTTCTTC. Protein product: CASSLGRGTSGRGVTNEQFF.

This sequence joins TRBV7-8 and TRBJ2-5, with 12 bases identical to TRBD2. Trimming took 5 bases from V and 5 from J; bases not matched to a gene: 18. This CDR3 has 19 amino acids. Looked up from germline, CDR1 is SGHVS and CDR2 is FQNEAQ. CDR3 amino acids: CASSGDPTGLAGFYETQYF. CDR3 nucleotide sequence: TGTGCCAGCAGCGGAGACCCAACCGGACTAGCGGGGTTTTATGAGACCCAGTACTTC.

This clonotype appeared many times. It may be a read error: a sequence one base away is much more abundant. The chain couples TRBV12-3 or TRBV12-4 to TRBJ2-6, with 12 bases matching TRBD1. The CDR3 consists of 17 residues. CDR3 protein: CASSPGQGAPGANGLTF. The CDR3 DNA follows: TGTGCCAGCAGTCCGGGACAGGGGGCTCCTGGGGCCAACGGCCTGACTTTC.

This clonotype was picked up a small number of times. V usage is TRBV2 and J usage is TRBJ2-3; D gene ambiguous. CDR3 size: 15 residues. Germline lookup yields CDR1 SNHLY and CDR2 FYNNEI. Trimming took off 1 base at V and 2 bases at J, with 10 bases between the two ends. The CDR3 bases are TGTGCCAGCAGTGAAGGAATGGGTCCCACAGATACGCAGTATTTT. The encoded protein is CASSEGMGPTDTQYF.

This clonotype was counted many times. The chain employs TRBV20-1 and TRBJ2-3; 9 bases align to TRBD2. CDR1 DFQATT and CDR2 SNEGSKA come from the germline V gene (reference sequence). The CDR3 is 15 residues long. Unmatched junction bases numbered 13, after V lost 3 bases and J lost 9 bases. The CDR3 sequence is CSARGTSQIGETQYF. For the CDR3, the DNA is TGCAGTGCTAGGGGGACTAGCCAAATTGGAGAGACGCAGTATTTT.

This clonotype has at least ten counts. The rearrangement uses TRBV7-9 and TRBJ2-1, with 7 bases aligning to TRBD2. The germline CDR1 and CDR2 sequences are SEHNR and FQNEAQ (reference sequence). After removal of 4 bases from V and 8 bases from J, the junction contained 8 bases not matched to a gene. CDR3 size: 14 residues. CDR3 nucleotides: TGTGCCAGCAGCTCGACTAGCTACATCGATGAGCAGTTCTTC. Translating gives CASSSTSYIDEQFF.

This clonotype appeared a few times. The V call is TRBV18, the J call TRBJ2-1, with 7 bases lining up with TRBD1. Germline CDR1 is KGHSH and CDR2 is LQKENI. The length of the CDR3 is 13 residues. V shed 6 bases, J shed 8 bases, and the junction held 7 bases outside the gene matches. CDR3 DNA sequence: TGTGCCAGCTCTCCAGGGGGAGTCGATGAGCAGTTCTTC. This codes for CASSPGGVDEQFF. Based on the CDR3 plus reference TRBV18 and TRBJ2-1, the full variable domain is NAGVMQNPRHLVRRRGQEARLRCSPMKGHSHVYWYRQLPEEGLKFMVYLQKENIIDESGMPKERFSAEFPKEGPSILRIQQVVRGDSAAYFCASSPGGVDEQFFGPGTRLTVL.